The source of this TCR beta chain is a study of T cell repertoires in cytomegalovirus infection. This clonotype was observed a few times. The V end lost 0 bases, the J end lost 2 bases, and 10 bases lay between the germline ends. There are 16 residues in the CDR3. TCRdb called the reads again in MiXCR, with one record for every CDR3 protein. Among approximately 200,000 distinct CDR3 sequences listed, 28% were seen once. This chain joins TRBV12-3 or TRBV12-4 and TRBJ2-2; weak D call: TRBD1 (5 bases). This receptor was taken from a human donor in good health (CMV status not recorded). Some clones in this sample may be carry-over from other donors' samples. Sequencing was done on a sample of PBMCs. CDR3 loop: CASSLAGQGNTGELFF. CDR3 sequence (DNA): TGTGCCAGCAGTTTAGCGGGGCAGGGTAACACCGGGGAGCTGTTTTTT.